A single sample is the source of the 29 T cell receptor beta chains below, sequenced in a study of identical twins. TCRdb re-called the 5' RACE reads with MiXCR, one entry per CDR3 protein. This sample has 200,000 to 300,000 distinct CDR3 sequences, with 6.5% to 9% found just once. These records were also assigned to another study, of yellow fever vaccine responses in identical twins.

Input material: CD8+ T cells sorted from blood. These TCRs come from a woman between 18 and 29 years old in good health.

The gene calls are TRBV4-2 and TRBJ2-2, with 10 bases that match TRBD1. This CDR3 contains 16 residues. Germline V gene lookup returns CDR1 LGHNA and CDR2 YNFKEQ. Unmatched junction bases numbered 7, after V lost 3 bases and J lost 6 bases. Here the CDR3 DNA reads TGTGCCAGCAGCCATGAGGACAGGGGGTCGGCCGGGGAGCTGTTTTTT. This codes for CASSHEDRGSAGELFF.

The V and J genes are TRBV2 and TRBJ2-3; no definite D call. Germline V lookup: CDR1 SNHLY, CDR2 FYNNEI. The V end lost 3 bases, the J end lost 6 bases, and 10 bases lay between the germline ends. The CDR3 has 13 residues. The CDR3 DNA reads TGTGCCAGCAGTGACGTCATATCGGATACGCAGTATTTT. Its protein product is CASSDVISDTQYF. The entire variable domain, with the rest obtained from reference TRBV2 and TRBJ2-3, is as follows: EPEVTQTPSHQVTQMGQEVILRCVPISNHLYFYWYRQILGQKVEFLVSFYNNEISEKSEIFDDQFSVERPDGSNFTLKIRSTKLEDSAMYFCASSDVISDTQYFGPGTRLTVL.

In its sample, this clonotype was seen many times. This chain links TRBV12-3 or TRBV12-4 with TRBJ2-7; 7 bases map to TRBD2. This CDR3 is 14 amino acids long. The ends lost 5 bases at V and 2 bases at J; junction bases unmatched: 6. The CDR3 sequence is CASSPSGDAYEQYF. CDR3 nucleotide sequence: TGTGCCAGCAGTCCCAGCGGGGACGCCTACGAGCAGTACTTC.

V gene TRBV15 combines with J gene TRBJ1-6; 7 bases fit TRBD1. This CDR3 region has 15 residues. The V and J ends lost 3 bases and 8 bases, in that order; junction bases with no gene match: 7. Germline values: CDR1 LNHNV, CDR2 YYDKDF (reference sequence). CDR3 nucleotide sequence: TGTGCCACCAGCAGGGAACAGGGGCTAGATTCACCCCTCCACTTT. Residues: CATSREQGLDSPLHF.

The gene calls are TRBV6-1 and TRBJ2-7; TRBD1 matches 8 bases. The CDR3 runs 14 residues. Germline values: CDR1 MNHNS, CDR2 SASEGT. Losses at the gene ends were 6 bases for V and 6 bases for J; bases not matched to a gene: 10. The CDR3 here is CASSRTGIESEQYV. In nucleotides, the CDR3 is TGTGCCAGCAGCCGGACAGGGATCGAGTCCGAGCAGTACGTC.

This clonotype was detected a few times. The chain carries TRBV11-2 and TRBJ2-3; D gene unclear. CDR3 size: 12 residues. Per germline, CDR1 SGHAT and CDR2 FQNNGV. Trimming pared 7 bases from V and 6 bases from J, leaving 11 bases between. CDR3 sequence reads: CASTLVADTQYF. CDR3 DNA sequence: TGTGCCAGCACCCTAGTGGCGGATACGCAGTATTTT.

As for this clonotype: Just one base apart from a much larger clone, this may be a read error. This chain connects TRBV10-3 to TRBJ2-5, with unresolved D. From germline, CDR1 is ENHRY and CDR2 SYGVKD. The CDR3 is made up of 13 amino acids. CDR3 residues: CAVSESSQETQYF. CDR3 DNA: TGTGCCGTCAGTGAGTCTTCACAAGAGACCCAGTACTTC.

V and J are TRBV7-8 and TRBJ2-3, with 12 bases that match TRBD2. The V and J ends lost 5 bases and 2 bases, in that order; junction bases with no gene match: 8. Germline CDR1 reads SGHVS; CDR2 reads FQNEAQ. This CDR3 has 17 residues. CDR3 sequence (DNA): TGTGCCAGCAGCCCGTTTAGGACTAGCGGGAACACAGATACGCAGTATTTT. Amino acids: CASSPFRTSGNTDTQYF. The whole variable domain, filled in from reference TRBV7-8 and TRBJ2-3, reads GAGVSQSPRYKVAKRGQDVALRCDPISGHVSLFWYQQALGQGPEFLTYFQNEAQLDKSGLPSDRFFAERPEGSVSTLKIQRTQQEDSAVYLCASSPFRTSGNTDTQYFGPGTRLTVL.

The chain has TRBV7-6 and TRBJ2-5; no clear D. Per the germline V gene, CDR1 is SGHVS and CDR2 is FNYEAQ. The CDR3 is 13 residues long. The V end was cut by 1 base, the J end by 5 bases, with 8 bases between. The CDR3 is CASSLVGDETQYF. The DNA for the CDR3 is TGTGCCAGCAGCTTAGTGGGCGATGAGACCCAGTACTTC. Full variable domain (missing parts from reference TRBV7-6 and TRBJ2-5): GAGVSQSPRYKVTKRGQDVALRCDPISGHVSLYWYRQALGQGPEFLTYFNYEAQQDKSGLPNDRFSAERPEGSISTLTIQRTEQRDSAMYRCASSLVGDETQYFGPGTRLLVL.

This clonotype was picked up many times. The rearrangement uses TRBV7-9 and TRBJ2-5, with D tentatively TRBD1 (6 bases). Germline V CDR1 and CDR2: SEHNR, FQNEAQ (reference sequence). The length of the CDR3 is 15 residues. Trimming took off 5 bases at V and 2 bases at J, with 15 bases between the two ends. The CDR3 coding sequence is TGTGCCAGCAGCCCCCGCTTGGACAGACAAGAGACCCAGTACTTC. Encoded protein: CASSPRLDRQETQYF. The entire variable domain, with the rest obtained from reference TRBV7-9 and TRBJ2-5, is as follows: DTGVSQNPRHKITKRGQNVTFRCDPISEHNRLYWYRQTLGQGPEFLTYFQNEAQLEKSRLLSDRFSAERPKGSFSTLEIQRTEQGDSAMYLCASSPRLDRQETQYFGPGTRLLVL.

The rearrangement uses TRBV28 and TRBJ2-1; 10 bases match TRBD1. From germline, CDR1 is MDHEN and CDR2 SYDVKM. The CDR3 length is 16 residues. V dropped 5 bases and J dropped 7; count of bases not matched to a gene: 11. The CDR3 spells CASSNLGTGARNEQFF. DNA for the CDR3: TGTGCCAGCAGTAACTTGGGGACAGGGGCGAGGAATGAGCAGTTCTTC.

This clonotype has ten or more counts. The chain combines TRBV29-1 with TRBJ2-1, with 11 bases matching TRBD2. The germline CDR1 and CDR2 sequences are SQVTM and ANQGSEA. Trimming cost V 1 base and J 6 bases; bases outside gene matches: 2. The CDR3 has 14 residues. As DNA, the CDR3 is TGCAGCGTTGAAGGTAGCGGGAGGGTCAATGAGCAGTTCTTC. This translates into CSVEGSGRVNEQFF.

V gene TRBV24-1 combines with J gene TRBJ2-3; D is perhaps TRBD1 or TRBD2 (5 bases each). V lost 4 bases to trimming and J lost 3 bases, with 13 bases between them. The germline V gene has CDR1 KGHDR and CDR2 SFDVKD. CDR3 size: 15 residues. The CDR3 DNA is TGTGCCACCAGTGAGGGGGTGGGATTTACAGATACGCAGTATTTT. Protein: CATSEGVGFTDTQYF.

The gene calls are TRBV28 and TRBJ2-3; no firm D call. Trimming took 0 bases from V and 0 from J, leaving 13 bases between them. CDR1 is MDHEN and CDR2 is SYDVKM in the germline V gene. This CDR3 has 17 residues. The CDR3 sequence is CASSLWIGSTSTDTQYF. In DNA form, the CDR3 reads TGTGCCAGCAGTTTATGGATAGGCAGTACTAGCACAGATACGCAGTATTTT.

This clonotype was seen repeatedly, ten times or more. V gene TRBV11-3 combines with J gene TRBJ2-1, with 8 bases lining up with TRBD2. With V trimmed by 5 bases and J by 6 bases, 9 bases remained unmatched. The CDR3 covers 15 residues. CDR1 is SGHNT and CDR2 is YENEEA in the germline V gene. This chain's CDR3 is CASSPSAGVGNEQFF. For the CDR3, the DNA is TGTGCCAGCAGCCCTTCAGCGGGAGTGGGCAATGAGCAGTTCTTC.

This clonotype showed up just a few times. The rearrangement links TRBV9 to TRBJ1-1; no clear D gene. Germline V gene sequence: CDR1 SGDLS, CDR2 YYNGEE. Trimming left V 0 bases short and J 1 base short, with 13 bases between. The CDR3 consists of 16 residues. This chain's CDR3 is CASSVEGSHQNTEAFF. CDR3 coding DNA: TGTGCCAGCAGCGTAGAAGGGAGCCACCAGAACACTGAAGCTTTCTTT.

The chain combines TRBV5-6 with TRBJ2-2; 11 bases agree with TRBD2. Per the germline V gene, CDR1 is SGHDT and CDR2 is YYEEEE. The CDR3 has 19 residues. V lost 3 bases, J lost 4 bases, and 14 bases stayed unmatched. CDR3 sequence reads: CASSSPPASGRSSTGELFF. CDR3 bases: TGTGCCAGCAGCTCGCCCCCTGCTAGCGGGAGGTCGTCCACCGGGGAGCTGTTTTTT.

J is TRBJ2-3 and V is TRBV28; TRBD2 is a possible D gene (6 bases). Trimming took 5 bases from V and 0 from J, leaving 12 bases between them. CDR3 length equals 15 residues. The germline V gene encodes CDR1 MDHEN and CDR2 SYDVKM. CDR3 nucleotide sequence: TGTGCCAGCAGTCCCTATAGCGGAAGCACAGATACGCAGTATTTT. Its translation is CASSPYSGSTDTQYF.

This clonotype has a handful of counts. The germline gene is not matched at one end of the junction; a read error may be the cause. The gene calls are TRBV6-1 and TRBJ1-1; D is unclear. CDR3 length: 11 amino acids. The germline V gene encodes CDR1 MNHNS and CDR2 SASEGT. The CDR3 region has the DNA TGTGCCAGCGGCCGGCCCAGAGAAGGTTTCTTT. This encodes CASGRPREGFF.

This clonotype was picked up many times. The chain is built from TRBV12-3 or TRBV12-4 and TRBJ2-5, with 9 bases matching TRBD2. The V segment lost 5 bases and the J segment 5 bases; nucleotides outside the gene matches: 6. The CDR3 consists of 14 residues. The DNA of the CDR3 is TGTGCCAGCAGTCCCACAGCGGGAGGCGAGACCCAGTACTTC. This translates into CASSPTAGGETQYF.

The table lists this clonotype with many counts. The rearrangement links TRBV20-1 to TRBJ1-5; the D is unclear. Germline CDR1 is DFQATT and CDR2 is SNEGSKA (reference sequence). The CDR3 totals 14 residues. Between the trimmed V and J ends, which lost 0 bases and 3 bases, there was a span of 9 bases. The CDR3 nucleotides are TGCAGTGCTAGAGATTTGCAGAACAATCAGCCCCAGCATTTT. Its translation: CSARDLQNNQPQHF.

The V and J genes are TRBV28 and TRBJ2-1, with no clear D. The CDR3 runs 11 residues. The V end was cut by 8 bases, the J end by 10 bases, with 12 bases between. Looked up from germline, CDR1 is MDHEN and CDR2 is SYDVKM. The CDR3 DNA sequence: TGTGCCAGCGTTTTCGCAACCGAGCAGTTCTTC. This encodes CASVFATEQFF.

This clonotype was seen many times. V gene TRBV12-3 or TRBV12-4 combines with J gene TRBJ1-1, with a weak D call TRBD1 (5 bases). CDR3 length equals 13 residues. Trimming took 7 bases from V and 5 from J, leaving 14 bases between them. CDR3 nucleotide sequence: TGTGCCAGCAATCAAGGGGTCATAACTGAAGCTTTCTTT. Translated: CASNQGVITEAFF.

This clonotype was detected ten times or more. V and J are TRBV12-3 or TRBV12-4 and TRBJ2-1; 10 bases match TRBD2. V trimming: 8 bases; J trimming: 12 bases; junction bases outside the gene matches: 10. The CDR3 loop spans 13 amino acids. CDR3 DNA sequence: TGTGCCAGCGGGACTCTAGCGGGAGTTCCGCAGTTCTTC. The encoded protein is CASGTLAGVPQFF.

This clonotype was observed a few times. This sequence joins TRBV12-5 and TRBJ1-5; a possible D gene is TRBD1 (5 bases). Trimming removed 6 bases at V and 6 bases at J, with 30 bases between. The CDR3 loop spans 19 amino acids. In germline, CDR1 is LGHNT, CDR2 FRNRAP. In DNA, the CDR3 is TGTGCTAGTGGCCGATCATTTTCGGGGGGGAAAGAGTTGGGTCAGCCCCAGCATTTT. This encodes CASGRSFSGGKELGQPQHF. The full variable domain, in which reference TRBV12-5 and TRBJ1-5 provide the parts outside the CDR3, is DARVTQTPRHKVTEMGQEVTMRCQPILGHNTVFWYRQTMMQGLELLAYFRNRAPLDDSGMPKDRFSAEMPDATLATLKIQPSEPRDSAVYFCASGRSFSGGKELGQPQHFGDGTRLSIL.

This clonotype was counted at least ten times. The gene calls are TRBV2 and TRBJ2-3; 9 nucleotides align to TRBD1. V gave up 6 bases and J gave up 0 bases; unmatched junction bases: 10. Germline V CDR1 and CDR2: SNHLY, FYNNEI. The CDR3 loop spans 17 amino acids. CDR3 sequence: CASSAGTGRKSTDTQYF. DNA of the CDR3: TGTGCCAGCAGCGCCGGGACAGGGAGAAAAAGCACAGATACGCAGTATTTT. The full variable domain, completed using reference TRBV2 and TRBJ2-3, is EPEVTQTPSHQVTQMGQEVILRCVPISNHLYFYWYRQILGQKVEFLVSFYNNEISEKSEIFDDQFSVERPDGSNFTLKIRSTKLEDSAMYFCASSAGTGRKSTDTQYFGPGTRLTVL.

The chain couples TRBV4-1 to TRBJ2-5, with unresolved D. V gave up 0 bases and J gave up 2 bases, with 10 bases separating them. The germline CDR1 and CDR2 sequences are MGHRA and YSYEKL. CDR3 length: 15 residues. In DNA, the CDR3 is TGCGCCAGCAGCCAAGATCGGGCTATACAAGAGACCCAGTACTTC. It is translated as CASSQDRAIQETQYF.

This clonotype was found a few times. The chain uses TRBV6-1 and TRBJ1-1; no definite D call. The germline CDR1 and CDR2 sequences are MNHNS and SASEGT. V was trimmed by 7 bases and J by 0 bases, leaving 21 bases between them. This CDR3 comprises 17 residues. The CDR3 DNA reads as TGTGCCAGCATCAAACGGGGATTAGGGCAGTTGAACACTGAAGCTTTCTTT. Translated, it gives CASIKRGLGQLNTEAFF.

Comments on this clonotype: The germline gene is not matched at one end of the junction; a read error may be the cause. The V call is TRBV4-2, the J call TRBJ2-1, with TRBD2 identical over 16 bases. There are 21 residues in the CDR3. The germline V gene encodes CDR1 LGHNA and CDR2 YNFKEQ. The CDR3 sequence is CARSRAGGGLAGGPGYNEQFF. In DNA, the CDR3 is TGTGCCAGGAGCCGCGCCGGCGGGGGACTAGCGGGAGGGCCAGGATACAATGAGCAGTTCTTC.